This T cell receptor (beta chain) stems from a study of metastatic and nonmetastatic thyroid tumors. Across the study: The comparison covered peripheral blood and tumor or nodule tissue in malignant and benign thyroid patients. Points from the study as a whole: Relative to benign nodules, malignant thyroid tumors were reportedly characterized by significantly elevated TCR beta diversity in blood and tumor.

Trimming removed 5 bases from V and 0 bases from J, with 25 bases in between. Germline-derived CDR1 and CDR2 are MNHEY and SVGAGI. This CDR3 has 19 residues. Treatment of any kind had been given to no patient before thyroid surgery. How the authors handled the data: To classify distant metastasis in papillary thyroid cancer, a model was built from CDR3 differences across clinicopathological groups. With MiXCR, TCRdb reprocessed the PCR reads. TCRdb, not the authors, supplied the V and J calls. The sample consists of tens of thousands of clones, roughly 20% of them appearing once. This clone appeared many times. Its specificity is not known.

This sequence joins TRBV6-5 and TRBJ1-2; D not certain. The sequence was collected from a female donor with papillary thyroid cancer or a benign thyroid nodule (not recorded which). Some clones in this sample may be carry-over from other donors' samples. Specimen: blood. The CDR3 DNA reads TGTGCCAGCAGTCGCCCGGGCACAGCAAAACGCGGAACTAACTATGGCTACACCTTC. Its translation: CASSRPGTAKRGTNYGYTF.